The 6 T cell receptor beta chains reported below all come from one sample, sequenced in a study of T-cell memory formation after mild COVID-19. A single record per CDR3 protein comes from TCRdb applying MiXCR to the 5' RACE reads. The top ten hold over 9% of the sample, which has about 470,000 distinct CDR3 sequences, roughly 20% seen once. The sequenced sample consisted of PBMCs or a T cell subset sorted from them (not recorded which). The receptors here all came from an adult woman who had mild COVID-19 (a few samples of this study predate the infection). Cell type and time point are not known.

A note on this clonotype: One junction end disagrees with the germline gene, perhaps due to a read error. This chain links TRBV5-1 with TRBJ1-1; unclear D gene. The CDR3 is made up of 12 amino acids. Germline V gene sequence: CDR1 SGHRS, CDR2 YFSETQ. This CDR3 reads CASSLMNSEAFF. The CDR3 DNA reads TGCGCCAGCAGCTTGATGAACAGTGAAGCTTTCTTT.

This clonotype showed up just a few times. The chain carries TRBV9 and TRBJ2-1; no clear D gene. Germline V CDR1 and CDR2: SGDLS, YYNGEE. The CDR3 sequence is 15 residues long. The V and J ends lost 4 bases and 0 bases respectively, with 11 bases between them. CDR3 residues: CASSPRGDSYNEQFF. The CDR3 DNA sequence: TGTGCCAGCAGCCCCAGAGGAGACTCCTACAATGAGCAGTTCTTC.

The chain is built from TRBV2 and TRBJ2-5, with TRBD2 identical over 8 bases. This CDR3 comprises 16 residues. V lost 6 bases and J lost 2; bases outside the gene matches: 11. CDR1 and CDR2 from the germline V gene are SNHLY and FYNNEI. CDR3 amino acids: CASRKKASGYQETQYF. The CDR3 DNA follows: TGTGCCAGCAGGAAGAAGGCTAGCGGGTATCAAGAGACCCAGTACTTC.

The CDR3 coding sequence is TGTGCCAGCTCCCCTACACGTAGTGGGACTGAAGCTTTCTTT. Encoded protein: CASSPTRSGTEAFF. V usage is TRBV18 and J usage is TRBJ1-1; no definite D call. The CDR3 contains 14 residues. The germline gives CDR1 KGHSH, CDR2 LQKENI. Trimming pared 6 bases from V and 5 bases from J, leaving 16 bases between.

This clonotype has just a few counts. The rearrangement links TRBV30 to TRBJ1-2; possible D gene TRBD1, 6 bases. This CDR3 is 15 amino acids long. V gave up 1 base and J gave up 4 bases, with 16 bases separating them. The germline V gene encodes CDR1 GTSNPN and CDR2 SVGIG (reference sequence). The CDR3 bases are TGTGCCTGGAGTGAAGAAACAGGGATACCCTATGGCTACACCTTC. Encoded protein: CAWSEETGIPYGYTF.

The chain carries TRBV9 and TRBJ2-6, with D tentatively TRBD1 (6 bases). Germline CDR1 is SGDLS and CDR2 is YYNGEE. Trimming pared 3 bases from V and 1 base from J, leaving 17 bases between. The CDR3 spans 18 residues. The CDR3 loop is CASSANRAVRSGANVLTF. The DNA for the CDR3 is TGTGCCAGCAGCGCCAACAGGGCTGTGAGGTCTGGGGCCAACGTCCTGACTTTC.